Below, 2 T cell receptor beta chains from the same sample are listed, as sequenced in a study of shared clonotypes between healthy human individuals (dated by TCRdb to the early 2020s). The library was obtained by the immunoSEQ multiplex PCR assay. What TCRdb holds here is the immuneACCESS table cut down to in-frame rearrangements. Part of the clones is not present; checked against another copy, under half of the missing clones reflect an unresolved V gene, and the others are unexplained. The sample table lists just over 2,000,000 clones, 90% to 95% of them with a count of one. The ten largest clonotypes hold more than 0.1% of the sample. Source material: naive CD4+ T cells sorted from blood. The cell subset or site label corresponds to: CD45RA+ positively selected. Receptors originate from a man in his late teens or twenties in good health.

The gene calls are TRBV5-1 and TRBJ1-6, with 8 bases lining up with TRBD1. CDR1 SGHRS and CDR2 YFSETQ come from the germline V gene. There are 16 residues in the CDR3. The V segment lost 2 bases and the J segment 5 bases; nucleotides outside the gene matches: 6. The CDR3 here is CASSFTTGVNNSPLHF. CDR3 sequence (DNA): TGCGCCAGCAGCTTCACGACAGGGGTTAATAATTCACCCCTCCACTTT.

The chain has TRBV4-1 and TRBJ2-5, with D unresolved. Germline-derived CDR1 and CDR2 are MGHRA and YSYEKL. V dropped 1 base and J dropped 5 bases, with 11 bases sitting between them. The CDR3 is 14 residues long. DNA of the CDR3: TGCGCCAGCAGCCAAGGGGAAGACTGGGAGACCCAGTACTTC. It is translated as CASSQGEDWETQYF.